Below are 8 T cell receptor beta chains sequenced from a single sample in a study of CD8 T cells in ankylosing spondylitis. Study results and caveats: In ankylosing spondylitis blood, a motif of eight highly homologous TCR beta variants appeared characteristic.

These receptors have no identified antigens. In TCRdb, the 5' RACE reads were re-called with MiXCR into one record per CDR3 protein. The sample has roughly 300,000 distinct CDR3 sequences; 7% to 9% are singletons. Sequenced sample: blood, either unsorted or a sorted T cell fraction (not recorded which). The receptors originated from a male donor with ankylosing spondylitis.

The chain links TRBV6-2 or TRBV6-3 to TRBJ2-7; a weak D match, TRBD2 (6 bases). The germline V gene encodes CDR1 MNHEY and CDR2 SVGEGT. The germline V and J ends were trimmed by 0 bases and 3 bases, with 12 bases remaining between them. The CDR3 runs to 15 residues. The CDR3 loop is CASSYSGTPLYEQYF. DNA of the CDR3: TGTGCCAGCAGTTACTCAGGGACTCCCCTCTACGAGCAGTACTTC.

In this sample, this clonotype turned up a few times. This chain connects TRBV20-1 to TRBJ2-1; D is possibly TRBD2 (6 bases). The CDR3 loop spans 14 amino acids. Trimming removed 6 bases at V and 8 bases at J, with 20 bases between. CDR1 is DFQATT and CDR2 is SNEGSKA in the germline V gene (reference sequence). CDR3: CSAPPVGGIYEQFF. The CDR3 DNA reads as TGCAGTGCCCCACCAGTTGGGGGGATTTATGAGCAGTTCTTC.

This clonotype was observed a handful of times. In nucleotides, the CDR3 is TGCAGCGTTTTGCCCTCGCTAGCCCGCGAGCAGTTCTTC. This translates into CSVLPSLAREQFF. The chain uses TRBV29-1 and TRBJ2-1; TRBD2 is a possible D gene (5 bases). Trimming took off 5 bases at V and 10 bases at J, with 18 bases between the two ends. There are 13 residues in the CDR3. Germline V lookup: CDR1 SQVTM, CDR2 ANQGSEA.

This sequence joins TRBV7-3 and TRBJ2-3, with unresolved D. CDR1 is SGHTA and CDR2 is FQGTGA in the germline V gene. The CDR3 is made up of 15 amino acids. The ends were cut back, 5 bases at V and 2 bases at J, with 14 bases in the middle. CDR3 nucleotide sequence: TGTGCCAGCAGCCCGCAGACTGTCTCCACAGATACGCAGTATTTT. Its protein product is CASSPQTVSTDTQYF.

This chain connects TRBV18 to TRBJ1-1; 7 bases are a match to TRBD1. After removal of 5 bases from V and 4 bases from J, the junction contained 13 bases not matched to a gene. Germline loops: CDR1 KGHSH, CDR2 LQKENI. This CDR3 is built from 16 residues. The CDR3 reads CASSSRPTGSSTEAFF. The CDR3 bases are TGTGCCAGCTCATCACGACCGACAGGGTCTTCCACTGAAGCTTTCTTT.

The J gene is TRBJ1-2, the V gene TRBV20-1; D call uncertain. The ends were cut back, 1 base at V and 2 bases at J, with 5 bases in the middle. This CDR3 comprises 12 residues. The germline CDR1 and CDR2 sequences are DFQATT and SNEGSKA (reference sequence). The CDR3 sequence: CSARVGNYGYTF. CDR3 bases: TGCAGTGCTAGAGTGGGCAACTATGGCTACACCTTC.

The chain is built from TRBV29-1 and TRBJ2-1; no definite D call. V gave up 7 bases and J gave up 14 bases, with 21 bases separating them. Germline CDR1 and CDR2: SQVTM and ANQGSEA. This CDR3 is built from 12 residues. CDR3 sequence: CSGGTGRSGEFF. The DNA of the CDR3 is TGCAGCGGGGGTACCGGGCGTAGTGGGGAGTTCTTC.

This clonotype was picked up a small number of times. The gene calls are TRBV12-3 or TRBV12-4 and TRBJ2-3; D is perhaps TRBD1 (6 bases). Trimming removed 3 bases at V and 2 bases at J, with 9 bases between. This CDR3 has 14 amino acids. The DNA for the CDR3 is TGTGCCAGCAGTTTCCAGGGGCCCACAGATACGCAGTATTTT. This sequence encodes CASSFQGPTDTQYF.